The present TCR beta chain was sequenced within a study of Ad26.COV2.S vaccination and SARS-CoV-2 variants. For this clone: Its antigen remains unknown.

Broader study findings: Compared with placebo recipients, vaccine recipients had higher spike-specific TCR breadth. After vaccination, substantial breadth of spike-specific CD8+ and CD4+ responses was reported. Vaccine and placebo recipients had similar non-spike TCR breadth. Overall T cell responses may have been underestimated by the analyses of TCR breadth and depth.

Here immunoSEQ multiplex PCR was the method, and the copy in TCRdb shows in-frame clones only, minus some. Counted here are 100,000 or so clones, 60% to 85% occurring once; the ten biggest clones make up about 18%. The germline gives CDR1 SGHTA, CDR2 FQGNSA. The V segment lost 3 bases and the J segment 1 base; nucleotides outside the gene matches: 2. CDR3 length: 15 amino acids. Sequences were derived from peripheral blood, sampled after recovery from COVID-19. The chain carries TRBV7-2 and TRBJ2-3, with 9 bases that match TRBD2. The sequence was collected from a human donor who had recovered from COVID-19. The CDR3: CASSLRGGRTDTQYF. The DNA for the CDR3 is TGTGCCAGCAGCTTGCGGGGGGGGCGCACAGATACGCAGTATTTT.